These 8 T cell receptor beta chains were sequenced from one sample in a study of control samples from healthy donors and cancer patients. The table came from immunoSEQ multiplex PCR; TCRdb's copy has only in-frame clones and leaves some out. The sample table includes roughly 200,000 clones. Sequenced input: blood. The receptor source for this set is a woman in her twenties or thirties in good health.

This chain connects TRBV2 to TRBJ1-4; TRBD1 matches at 7 bases. J lost 8 bases, V lost 5 bases, and 8 bases had no gene match. Germline V lookup: CDR1 SNHLY, CDR2 FYNNEI. There are 14 residues in the CDR3. The CDR3 here is CASSMDRRGEKLFF. In nucleotides, the CDR3 is TGTGCCAGCAGTATGGACAGGCGGGGGGAAAAACTGTTTTTT.

This chain links TRBV29-1 with TRBJ1-2; 8 bases are shared with TRBD1. The CDR3 is 12 residues long. J lost 2 bases, V lost 5 bases, and 1 base had no gene match. Germline assignment: CDR1 SQVTM and CDR2 ANQGSEA. The CDR3 protein is CSVSGGNYGYTF. The CDR3 DNA is TGCAGCGTTTCAGGGGGCAACTATGGCTACACCTTC.

This chain links TRBV5-1 with TRBJ1-2; 8 bases align to TRBD1. The trim removed 6 bases at V and 5 bases at J, leaving 12 bases unmatched. CDR1 and CDR2 (germline): SGHRS, YFSETQ. The CDR3 covers 15 residues. The CDR3: CASIPMDREIYGYTF. CDR3 nucleotides: TGCGCCAGCATCCCAATGGACAGGGAGATATATGGCTACACCTTC. The whole variable domain, filled in from reference TRBV5-1 and TRBJ1-2, reads KAGVTQTPRYLIKTRGQQVTLSCSPISGHRSVSWYQQTPGQGLQFLFEYFSETQRNKGNFPGRFSGRQFSNSRSEMNVSTLELGDSALYLCASIPMDREIYGYTFGSGTRLTVV.

This chain uses TRBV30 with TRBJ2-3; 7 bases map to TRBD2. V dropped 0 bases and J dropped 0; count of bases not matched to a gene: 0. This CDR3 has 14 residues. The germline V gene encodes CDR1 GTSNPN and CDR2 SVGIG (reference sequence). In DNA form, the CDR3 reads TGTGCCTGGAGTGTAGCGGGGAGCACAGATACGCAGTATTTT. As protein: CAWSVAGSTDTQYF.

The chain uses TRBV6-5 and TRBJ2-3, with 7 nucleotides matching TRBD2. The J segment lost 6 bases and the V segment lost 5 bases, leaving 8 bases of the junction unmatched. CDR1 MNHEY and CDR2 SVGAGI come from the germline V gene. The CDR3 runs to 14 residues. The CDR3 here is CASSRRAGEDTQYF. As DNA, the CDR3 is TGTGCCAGCAGTAGAAGGGCGGGGGAGGATACGCAGTATTTT.

The chain carries TRBV23-1 and TRBJ1-1; 7 nucleotides align to TRBD1. TRBV23-1 is known as an ORF, though its function is uncertain. CDR3 length: 16 amino acids. V lost 1 base and J lost 4; bases outside the gene matches: 9. CDR3 protein: CASSQCGQGDGTEAFF. In DNA, the CDR3 is TGCGCCAGCAGTCAATGTGGTCAGGGGGACGGCACTGAAGCTTTCTTT.

V usage is TRBV5-4 and J usage is TRBJ2-1; D is uncertain. The CDR3 runs 15 residues. Between the trimmed V and J ends, which lost 1 base and 4 bases, there was a span of 12 bases. CDR1 SGHNT and CDR2 YYREEE come from the germline V gene (reference sequence). The CDR3, as DNA: TGTGCCAGCAGCTTGCCTATGGAGACTTACAATGAGCAGTTCTTC. It encodes CASSLPMETYNEQFF.

The chain has TRBV6-5 and TRBJ1-1, with D possibly TRBD1 on 6 matching bases. From germline, CDR1 is MNHEY and CDR2 SVGAGI. V lost 4 bases to trimming and J lost 4 bases, with 13 bases between them. The CDR3 has 14 amino acids. The CDR3 DNA follows: TGTGCCAGCAGTTTCATTGGAGGGGGCACTGAAGCTTTCTTT. Amino acids: CASSFIGGGTEAFF.